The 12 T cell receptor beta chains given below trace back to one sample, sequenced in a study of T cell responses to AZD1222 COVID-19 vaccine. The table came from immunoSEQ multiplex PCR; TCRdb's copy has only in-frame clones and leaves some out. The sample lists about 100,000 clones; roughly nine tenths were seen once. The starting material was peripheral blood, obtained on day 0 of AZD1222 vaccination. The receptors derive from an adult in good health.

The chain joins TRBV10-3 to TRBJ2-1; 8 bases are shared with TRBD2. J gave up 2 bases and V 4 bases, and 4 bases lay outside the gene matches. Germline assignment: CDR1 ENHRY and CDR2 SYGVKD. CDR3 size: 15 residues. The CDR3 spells CAISGTGGTYNEQFF. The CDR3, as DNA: TGTGCCATCAGTGGAACGGGAGGGACCTACAATGAGCAGTTCTTC.

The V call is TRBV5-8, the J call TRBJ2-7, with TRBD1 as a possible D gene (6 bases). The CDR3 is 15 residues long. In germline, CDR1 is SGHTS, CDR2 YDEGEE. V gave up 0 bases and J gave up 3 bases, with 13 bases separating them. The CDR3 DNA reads TGTGCCAGCAGCTTGGTGCCCAGGGGCTACTACGAGCAGTACTTC. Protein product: CASSLVPRGYYEQYF.

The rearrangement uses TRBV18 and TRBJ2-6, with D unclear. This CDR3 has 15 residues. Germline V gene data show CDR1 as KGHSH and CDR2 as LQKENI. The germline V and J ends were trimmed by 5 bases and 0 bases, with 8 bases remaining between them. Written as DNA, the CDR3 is TGTGCCAGCTCAACGGGCCTCTCTGGGGCCAACGTCCTGACTTTC. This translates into CASSTGLSGANVLTF.

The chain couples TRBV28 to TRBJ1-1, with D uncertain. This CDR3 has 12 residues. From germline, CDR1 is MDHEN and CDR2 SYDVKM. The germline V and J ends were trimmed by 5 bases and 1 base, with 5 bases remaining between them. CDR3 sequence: CASSRWNTEAFF. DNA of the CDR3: TGTGCCAGCAGTAGGTGGAACACTGAAGCTTTCTTT.

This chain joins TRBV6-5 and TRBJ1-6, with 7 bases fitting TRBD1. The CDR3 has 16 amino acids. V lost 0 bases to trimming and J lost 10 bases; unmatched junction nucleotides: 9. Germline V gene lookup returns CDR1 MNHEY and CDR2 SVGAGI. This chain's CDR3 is CASSYSRTGDGSPLHF. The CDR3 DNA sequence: TGTGCCAGCAGTTACTCCCGGACAGGCGATGGATCACCCCTCCACTTT.

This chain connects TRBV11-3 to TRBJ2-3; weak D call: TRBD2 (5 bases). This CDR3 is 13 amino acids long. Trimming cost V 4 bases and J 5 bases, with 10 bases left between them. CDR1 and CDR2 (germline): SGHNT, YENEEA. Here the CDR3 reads CASSWARGDTQYF. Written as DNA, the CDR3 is TGTGCCAGCAGCTGGGCCCGGGGAGATACGCAGTATTTT.

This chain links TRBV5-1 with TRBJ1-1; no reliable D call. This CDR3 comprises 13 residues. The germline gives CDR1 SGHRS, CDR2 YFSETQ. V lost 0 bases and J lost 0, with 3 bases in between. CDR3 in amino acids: CASSLVLNTEAFF. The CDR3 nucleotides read TGCGCCAGCAGCTTGGTTTTGAACACTGAAGCTTTCTTT. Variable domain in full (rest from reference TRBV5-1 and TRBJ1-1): KAGVTQTPRYLIKTRGQQVTLSCSPISGHRSVSWYQQTPGQGLQFLFEYFSETQRNKGNFPGRFSGRQFSNSRSEMNVSTLELGDSALYLCASSLVLNTEAFFGQGTRLTVV.

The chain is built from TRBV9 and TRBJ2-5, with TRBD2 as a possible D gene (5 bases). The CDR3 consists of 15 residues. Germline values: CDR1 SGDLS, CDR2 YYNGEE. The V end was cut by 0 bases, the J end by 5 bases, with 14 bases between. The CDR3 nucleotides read TGTGCCAGCAGCGTAGGCCCTAGCTTGAGTGAGACCCAGTACTTC. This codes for CASSVGPSLSETQYF.

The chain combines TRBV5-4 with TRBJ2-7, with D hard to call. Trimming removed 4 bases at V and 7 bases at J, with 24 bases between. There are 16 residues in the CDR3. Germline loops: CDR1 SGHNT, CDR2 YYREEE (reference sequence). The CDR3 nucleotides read TGTGCCAGCAGCAGGGCAATGACCATGTCGGGTGAAGAGCAGTACTTC. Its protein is CASSRAMTMSGEEQYF.

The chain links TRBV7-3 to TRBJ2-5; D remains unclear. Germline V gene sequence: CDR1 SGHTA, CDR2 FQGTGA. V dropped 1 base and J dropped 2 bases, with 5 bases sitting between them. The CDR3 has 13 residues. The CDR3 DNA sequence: TGTGCCAGCAGCTTAAGGGGACAAGAGACCCAGTACTTC. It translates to CASSLRGQETQYF.

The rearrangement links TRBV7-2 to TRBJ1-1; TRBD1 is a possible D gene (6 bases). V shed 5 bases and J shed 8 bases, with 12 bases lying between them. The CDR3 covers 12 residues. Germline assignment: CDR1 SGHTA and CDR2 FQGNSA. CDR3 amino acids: CASSLDSTEAFF. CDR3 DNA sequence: TGTGCCAGCAGCCTGGACAGCACCGAAGCTTTCTTT.

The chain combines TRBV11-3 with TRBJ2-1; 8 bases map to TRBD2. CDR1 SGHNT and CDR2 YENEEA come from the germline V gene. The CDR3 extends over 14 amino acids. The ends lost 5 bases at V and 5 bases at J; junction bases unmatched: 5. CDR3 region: CASSRRLANNEQFF. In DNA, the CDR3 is TGTGCCAGCAGCCGGAGACTAGCGAACAATGAGCAGTTCTTC.